A selection of T cell receptor beta chains follows, all from one sample in a study of naive and memory T cell subsets. TCRdb reprocessed the UMI-ligation and nested PCR reads with MiXCR, giving one entry per CDR3 protein. Among about 150,000 distinct CDR3 sequences listed, 22% were seen once. The sample taken for sequencing was naive CD4+ T cells from blood. These receptor sequences come from a human donor in good health. Both conserved end residues are part of each CDR3. Each record gives: V gene, clone size, J gene, CDR3 protein. Not all rows give a size; the values are once, few, many and, for expanded clones, a class.

V gene: TRBV5-5
clone size: NA
J gene: TRBJ1-2
CDR3 protein: CASSLALGGSWGYTF

V gene: TRBV7-3
clone size: NA
J gene: TRBJ2-2
CDR3 protein: CASSLTAGTGELFF

V gene: TRBV10-3
clone size: NA
J gene: TRBJ2-7
CDR3 protein: CAIGTHQSYDQYF

V gene: TRBV24-1
clone size: few
J gene: TRBJ2-1
CDR3 protein: CATSDRRGSYNEQFF

V gene: TRBV28
clone size: few
J gene: TRBJ2-4
CDR3 protein: CASMISGSKNIQYF

V gene: TRBV20-1
clone size: few
J gene: TRBJ2-5
CDR3 protein: CSASVRSQETQYF

V gene: TRBV5-1
clone size: NA
J gene: TRBJ1-5
CDR3 protein: CASSSGLGSPNQPQHF

V gene: TRBV4-1
clone size: NA
J gene: TRBJ2-1
CDR3 protein: CASSQGLAEDNEQFF

V gene: TRBV29-1
clone size: few
J gene: TRBJ2-2
CDR3 protein: CSVRLAGGGNTGELFF

V gene: TRBV6-1
clone size: few
J gene: TRBJ1-1
CDR3 protein: CASSVPRDSGEAFF

V gene: TRBV28
clone size: many
J gene: TRBJ2-3
CDR3 protein: CASSPGQGSADTQYF

V gene: TRBV7-8
clone size: once
J gene: TRBJ1-3
CDR3 protein: CASSSITGARNTIYF

V gene: TRBV24-1
clone size: few
J gene: TRBJ2-6
CDR3 protein: CATSGQGTGANVLTF

V gene: TRBV5-1
clone size: NA
J gene: TRBJ1-1
CDR3 protein: CASSQQGANTEAFF

V gene: TRBV14
clone size: NA
J gene: TRBJ1-1
CDR3 protein: CASSQAQLTEAFF

V gene: TRBV12-3/TRBV12-4
clone size: few
J gene: TRBJ2-3
CDR3 protein: CASSLTAGVSTDTQYF

V gene: TRBV10-2
clone size: few
J gene: TRBJ2-1
CDR3 protein: CASSRTGVYEQFF

V gene: TRBV14
clone size: few
J gene: TRBJ2-7
CDR3 protein: CASSHADRAIPYEQYF

V gene: TRBV28
clone size: few
J gene: TRBJ2-1
CDR3 protein: CASSPPPRNNEQFF

V gene: TRBV28
clone size: NA
J gene: TRBJ2-4
CDR3 protein: CASRDGGAGGITTAKNIQYF

V gene: TRBV6-1
clone size: NA
J gene: TRBJ2-1
CDR3 protein: CASSPLPRQGSYNEQFF

V gene: TRBV20-1
clone size: NA
J gene: TRBJ2-2
CDR3 protein: CSVSRLAGSGELFF

V gene: TRBV2
clone size: NA
J gene: TRBJ1-5
CDR3 protein: CASRGDSNQPQHF

V gene: TRBV7-2
clone size: few
J gene: TRBJ1-6
CDR3 protein: CASSLGLGNSPLHF

V gene: TRBV4-1
clone size: few
J gene: TRBJ2-7
CDR3 protein: CASSRDRGRGYEQYF

V gene: TRBV7-6
clone size: NA
J gene: TRBJ2-2
CDR3 protein: CASSFSLNTGELFF

V gene: TRBV11-2
clone size: few
J gene: TRBJ2-3
CDR3 protein: CASSEGLAGTDTQYF

V gene: TRBV28
clone size: NA
J gene: TRBJ1-1
CDR3 protein: CASSLDTEAFF

V gene: TRBV20-1
clone size: few
J gene: TRBJ2-7
CDR3 protein: CSAPSPGPLAYEQYF

V gene: TRBV20-1
clone size: few
J gene: TRBJ2-3
CDR3 protein: CSARGTRRVTDTQYF